The present entry profiles one T cell receptor beta chain with its context. Its recognized antigen is unknown. Base qualities are missing; no much larger clone stands one base away. These data come from a study of memory CD4+ T cells and cytomegalovirus serostatus (dated by TCRdb to between 2018 and 2020). With respect to the entire study: The cohort included around 35 healthy adults from Belgium, of whom 9 were CMV seropositive and about 25 were CMV seronegative. The study sequenced CD4+ memory TCRbeta repertoires of a Belgian cohort with known cytomegalovirus serostatus to replicate a published TCR-based CMV serostatus classifier.

The investigation overall reported the following: Only CD4+CD45RO+ memory cells were sequenced, unlike the original study, which covered naive and memory CD4+ and CD8+ populations. Of under 200 previously reported CMV-associated TCRbeta sequences, approximately 64 appeared in the CD4+ memory repertoires, each in one to five individuals. For predicting CMV serostatus, the median bootstrapped AUC was about 0.95 using the original framework and around 0.91 using a US-trained random forest. The results were read as suggesting that the CMV-associated TCR signature is, for the most part, present in the CD4+ memory repertoire. A median bootstrapped AUC of about 0.95 with a 95% CI of 0.76-1.00 was achieved on the Belgian cohort by the original-framework classifier.

Genomic DNA was extracted from sorted cells with the Quick-DNA Microprep Kit. TCRbeta DNA was amplified with the immunoSEQ hsTCRbeta kit following the manufacturer's protocol. TCRbeta libraries were sequenced on an Illumina MiSeq instrument. Per the source publication's procedure: Once out-of-frame sequences had been removed, approximately 2,000,000 distinct TCRbeta sequences were left, which works out to an average of roughly 70,000 per individual. Each individual was scored using the number of 150 to 200 previously reported CMV-associated TCRbeta sequences that the individual carried and the total number of productive distinct TCRbeta sequences. A beta-binomial model was reimplemented in Python, and random forests from scikit-learn, run with default parameters, were trained on data from the US cohort. Classifier performance on the Belgian cohort was summarized as median AUC with percentile confidence intervals calculated over 10,000 bootstrap iterations. The clones in this table, taken by TCRdb from immuneACCESS, are in-frame only. Not every clone is retained; where verified, under half of the shortfall comes from an unresolved V gene, and the cause of the rest is unknown. V and J calls plus clone size are reproduced from that table; the DNA served to infer D and trimming. This sample holds around 63,000 clones; approximately 80% were observed only once. The top ten clones comprise 4% to 5.5% of the sample.

Single viable CD3+CD4+CD8-CD45RO+ cells were sorted as memory CD4+ T cells on a FACSAria II. CMV serostatus was determined using a Roche Elecsys assay that detects serum IgG against CMV pp150, pp28, p38 and p52. After the samples were thawed, total CD4+ T cells were enriched through positive selection using CD4 magnetic microbeads. Samples originated from another study that specifically interrogated the CD4+ T cell memory repertoire. Following standard operating procedures, peripheral blood mononuclear cells were isolated and cryopreserved, while serum was kept at -80 degrees C. The staining used CD3-PerCP (BW264/56), CD4-APC (RPA-T4), CD45RO-PE (UCHT1) and CD8-Pacific Orange (3B5) antibodies, and Sytox blue was used to exclude non-viable cells. The clonotype originates from an adult in good health and CMV-seropositive. Sequencing was performed on memory CD4+ T cells from blood.

The DNA is TGTGCCAGCAGCCACCCAGGCGGGGGGCGTGGAGCAGATACGCAGTATTTT. This is translated as CASSHPGGGRGADTQYF. The chain employs TRBV7-9 and TRBJ2-3; the central 8 bases match TRBD2. CDR1 and CDR2 (SEHNR, FQNEAQ) derive from the germline V gene (reference sequence). V ends up 5 bases short and J 4 bases short, with an unmatched junction base count of 14. From cysteine to phenylalanine, the CDR3 is 17 amino acids long. Only the CDR3 region is kept as DNA, spanning 51 bases read in frame from base 1. Extended through the reference TRBV7-9 and TRBJ2-3 proteins, this CDR3 yields the full variable domain: DTGVSQNPRHKITKRGQNVTFRCDPISEHNRLYWYRQTLGQGPEFLTYFQNEAQLEKSRLLSDRFSAERPKGSFSTLEIQRTEQGDSAMYLCASSHPGGGRGADTQYFGPGTRLTVL.